This T cell receptor beta chain stems from a study of T cell changes during pregnancy in multiple sclerosis. The V segment lost 1 base and the J segment 5 bases; nucleotides outside the gene matches: 4. CDR3 length: 16 amino acids. Germline-derived CDR1 and CDR2 are SGHDT and YYEEEE. Sequencing used immunoSEQ multiplex PCR; TCRdb keeps in-frame clones, though not all of them. The sample has tens of thousands of clones, 88% seen once. The sequencing used peripheral blood, collected in the first trimester of pregnancy. The TCR originated in a female donor with multiple sclerosis, enrolled in a pregnancy study. The chain links TRBV5-6 to TRBJ2-2, with 11 bases aligning to TRBD1. DNA of the CDR3: TGTGCCAGCAGCTTGATGGACAGGGGGCGAACCGGGGAGCTGTTTTTT. It specifies CASSLMDRGRTGELFF.